The 15 T cell receptor beta chains below all came from one sample that was sequenced in a study of patients and donors after allogeneic stem cell transplantation. MiXCR, applied by TCRdb to the RT-PCR reads, yields one record per CDR3 protein. The data contain approximately 410,000 distinct CDR3 sequences, around 15% of them singletons. Sequencing was done on a sample of blood, either unsorted or a sorted T cell fraction (not recorded which). The receptors here all came from a human donor who was either an allogeneic HSCT recipient or a stem cell or donor lymphocyte infusion donor (not recorded which). It is not recorded whose cells these are; they may come from a transplant donor.

This chain links TRBV4-3 with TRBJ1-2; 8 bases fit TRBD1. This CDR3 is 16 amino acids long. V lost 1 base, J lost 6 bases, and 10 bases stayed unmatched. Germline V gene data show CDR1 as LGHNA and CDR2 as YSLEER. CDR3 DNA: TGCGCCAGCAGCCAAGGCCAGGGGGCCCAACTAGATGGCTACACCTTC. This translates into CASSQGQGAQLDGYTF.

This clonotype occurred many times. The rearrangement links TRBV12-3 or TRBV12-4 to TRBJ1-5; tentatively, D is TRBD1 (5 bases). This CDR3 spans 15 amino acids. V shed 0 bases and J shed 0 bases, with 6 bases lying between them. This CDR3 is CASSLAGGSNQPQHF. The CDR3 DNA reads as TGTGCCAGCAGTTTAGCTGGGGGTAGCAATCAGCCCCAGCATTTT.

This clonotype was detected a few times. The genes are TRBV18 and TRBJ2-7, with 8 bases matching TRBD2. Trimming at V came to 3 bases and at J to 3 bases, leaving 4 bases not matched to a gene. Per germline, CDR1 KGHSH and CDR2 LQKENI. This CDR3 has 14 residues. DNA for the CDR3: TGTGCCAGCTCACCGGGACTAGTGCGCTACGAGCAGTACTTC. Protein product: CASSPGLVRYEQYF.

V usage is TRBV20-1 and J usage is TRBJ2-7, with D maybe TRBD2 (6 bases). CDR1 is DFQATT and CDR2 is SNEGSKA in the germline V gene (reference sequence). With 7 bases removed from V and 5 bases from J, the gap between germline ends came to 15 bases. There are 12 residues in the CDR3. The DNA for the CDR3 is TGCAGTGTGGAGGGGAACGGCCACGAGCAGTACTTC. Translating it yields CSVEGNGHEQYF.

This clonotype has more than one count but fewer than ten. This chain links TRBV25-1 with TRBJ2-1; D may match TRBD1 or TRBD2 (5 bases each). This CDR3 has 15 amino acids. CDR1 MGHDK and CDR2 SYGVNS come from the germline V gene. Between the trimmed V and J ends, which lost 2 bases and 4 bases, there was a span of 12 bases. This chain's CDR3 is CASSEPGSGYNEQFF. CDR3 in DNA: TGTGCCAGCAGTGAACCAGGGTCGGGGTACAATGAGCAGTTCTTC.

J is TRBJ1-2 and V is TRBV20-1; D is unresolved. Germline values: CDR1 DFQATT, CDR2 SNEGSKA (reference sequence). The germline V and J ends were trimmed by 0 bases and 8 bases, with 16 bases remaining between them. The CDR3 runs to 14 residues. The CDR3 DNA sequence: TGCAGTGCTAGAGAGGTTAGACAACATGGAGGCTACACCTTC. Protein sequence: CSAREVRQHGGYTF.

This clonotype was seen at least ten times. V and J are TRBV20-1 and TRBJ1-1; perhaps TRBD1 as D (5 bases). CDR1 DFQATT and CDR2 SNEGSKA come from the germline V gene (reference sequence). Trimming stripped 0 bases from V and 6 bases from J, with 14 bases between. CDR3 size: 14 residues. CDR3 nucleotide sequence: TGCAGTGCTAGAGATACCGGACATGGCCCTGAAGCTTTCTTT. It is translated as CSARDTGHGPEAFF.

This clonotype was observed at least ten times. V usage is TRBV12-3 or TRBV12-4 and J usage is TRBJ2-2; no reliable D call. This CDR3 is 16 amino acids long. V was cut by 5 bases and J by 6 bases, with 19 bases left in between. Here the CDR3 reads CASSTLRHIRAGELFF. The DNA for the CDR3 is TGTGCCAGCAGTACGCTGAGACACATTCGGGCCGGGGAGCTGTTTTTT.

V gene TRBV3-1 combines with J gene TRBJ1-1, with D hard to call. V lost 4 bases and J 2 bases, leaving 14 bases between the germline ends. CDR3 size: 15 residues. Germline V gene data show CDR1 as LGHDT and CDR2 as YNNKEL (reference sequence). CDR3 coding DNA: TGTGCCAGCAGCCGGGATAAACGAAGTAACACTGAAGCTTTCTTT. Its translation: CASSRDKRSNTEAFF.

This clonotype turned up a few times. This chain connects TRBV5-1 to TRBJ1-6; TRBD1 matches at 7 bases. The CDR3 covers 15 residues. Trimming took 4 bases from V and 5 from J; bases not matched to a gene: 6. The germline gives CDR1 SGHRS, CDR2 YFSETQ. The CDR3 is CASSHRTGDNSPLHF. For the CDR3, the DNA is TGCGCCAGCAGCCACAGGACAGGTGATAATTCACCCCTCCACTTT.

This chain connects TRBV29-1 to TRBJ2-7, with 15 bases that match TRBD2. Trimming took 6 bases from V and 4 from J; bases not matched to a gene: 4. CDR1 and CDR2 from the germline V gene are SQVTM and ANQGSEA. This CDR3 contains 14 residues. The CDR3 protein is CSVRTSGRVYEQYF. The CDR3 DNA reads as TGCAGCGTGAGGACTAGCGGGAGGGTTTACGAGCAGTACTTC.

The chain links TRBV12-3 or TRBV12-4 to TRBJ1-4, with TRBD1 matching over 7 bases. With 5 bases clipped from V and 6 bases from J, the junction kept 6 bases outside the gene matches. This CDR3 has 14 residues. The chain's CDR3 is CASSTGTAHEKLFF. CDR3 DNA: TGTGCCAGCAGTACCGGGACAGCCCATGAAAAACTGTTTTTT.

V usage is TRBV27 and J usage is TRBJ2-1; TRBD2 agrees at 12 bases. The V gene end was trimmed by 10 bases and the J gene end by 9 bases; junction bases not matched to a gene: 13. This CDR3 is built from 15 residues. CDR1 MNHEY and CDR2 SMNVEV come from the germline V gene (reference sequence). The CDR3 DNA reads TGTGCCACCACTCGACTAGCGGGAGTGAGTATTGAGCAGTTCTTC. Protein sequence: CATTRLAGVSIEQFF.

The rearrangement joins TRBV20-1 to TRBJ2-7; D ambiguous. V was pared by 2 bases and J by 9 bases, with 11 bases between. This CDR3 is 11 amino acids long. Germline V gene data show CDR1 as DFQATT and CDR2 as SNEGSKA (reference sequence). The CDR3 region is CSARRQVRQYF. The CDR3 nucleotides read TGCAGTGCTAGACGGCAGGTCAGGCAGTACTTC.

This clonotype has ten or more counts. The CDR3 here is CASSLGAGDTQYF. The CDR3 DNA is TGTGCCAGCAGTTTGGGGGCCGGAGATACGCAGTATTTT. The chain employs TRBV27 and TRBJ2-3, with a possible D match to TRBD1 (6 bases). V lost 3 bases and J lost 5, with 9 bases in between. The CDR3 sequence is 13 residues long. CDR1 is MNHEY, CDR2 SMNVEV, per germline (reference sequence).